This TCR beta chain derives from a study of cytotoxic CD8 clonotypes in ibrutinib-treated CLL. Study-level background: Partial response occurred in 24 patients and complete response in 2; at median approximately 68 months, approximately 14 remained remitted and some 12 progressed. An average of around 260,000 productive templates and 80,000 to 100,000 productive rearrangements was obtained per sample. Study-wide findings and caveats: There were few public clonotypes, and on treatment they contracted or stayed stable.

TCRdb keeps only in-frame clones here, not all; method: immunoSEQ multiplex PCR. The top ten clones hold 13% of a sample with roughly 130,000 clones, 70% to 80% of them seen once. Turning to this clone: No antigen is known for it.

The sample consisted of PBMCs, taken after 12 months of ibrutinib treatment. This TCR was sampled from a human donor with chronic lymphocytic leukemia.

CDR3 sequence (DNA): TGTGCCACCAGCAGGATAGCGCAAGCAGATACGCAGTATTTT. Translating it yields CATSRIAQADTQYF. The chain combines TRBV15 with TRBJ2-3, with a weak D call TRBD2 (5 bases). Trimming removed 3 bases from V and 4 bases from J, with 11 bases in between. The germline CDR1 and CDR2 sequences are LNHNV and YYDKDF (reference sequence). This CDR3 is 14 amino acids long.